This T cell receptor (beta chain) was sequenced for a study of T-cell reconstitution after alpha-beta-depleted transplantation in children. This CDR3 has 13 residues. CDR1 and CDR2 from the germline V gene are SGHTA and FQGTGA. Trimming at V came to 4 bases and at J to 5 bases, leaving 4 bases not matched to a gene. Preparing the TCRbeta library involved the use of unique molecular identifiers. TCRdb called the PCR reads again in MiXCR, with one record for every CDR3 protein. The table shows roughly 400,000 distinct CDR3 sequences, with around two fifths occurring only once. A remark on this clonotype: Its antigen is unidentified.

Points from the study as a whole: Certain patients had high TCRbeta diversity at day 60, and it came from recipient T cells and thymic progenitors that survived. Newly generated T cells supplied most T-cell counts and diversity one year post-transplant. At around two months after transplant, the alpha-beta T cells were reportedly derived from several hundred expanded clones that came from non-depleted graft cells.

This TCR derives from a girl aged 2-9 years with aplastic anemia, due to receive a stem cell transplant. The specimen was PBMCs, collected before TCRalphabeta/CD19-depleted stem cell transplant. The chain has TRBV7-3 and TRBJ2-5; 7 bases align to TRBD1. Here the CDR3 DNA reads TGTGCCAGCAGCTCCCGACAGGGCGAGACCCAGTACTTC. This encodes CASSSRQGETQYF.